A single sample gave rise to the 17 T cell receptor beta chains below, sequenced in a study of blood T cells in healthy people across ages. For the second PCR, which ran for about 7 to 12 cycles, a sample-barcoded 5' primer and a J-beta primer mix were used. TCRdb processed the 5' RACE reads anew with MiXCR; each CDR3 protein has one entry. The sample holds roughly 1.6 million distinct CDR3 sequences; 30% to 35% are singletons and the top ten take about 11%. Sequencing was done on a sample of blood. The receptors originated from a woman aged 30 to 39 in good health.

Only one count was recorded for this clonotype. The J gene is TRBJ2-7, the V gene TRBV6-2 or TRBV6-3; 7 bases are shared with TRBD1. The length of the CDR3 is 15 residues. Germline CDR1 MNHEY, CDR2 SVGEGT. The trim removed 6 bases at V and 6 bases at J, leaving 14 bases unmatched. This chain's CDR3 is CASRRGRGSGVEQYF. For the CDR3, the DNA is TGTGCCAGCAGAAGGGGGCGCGGGTCCGGGGTCGAGCAGTACTTC.

The chain carries TRBV9 and TRBJ2-1; the match to TRBD2 covers 12 bases. The V gene end was trimmed by 4 bases and the J gene end by 8 bases; junction bases not matched to a gene: 10. From germline, CDR1 is SGDLS and CDR2 YYNGEE. The CDR3 has 16 residues. This chain's CDR3 is CASSPSGGLAGHEQFF. The CDR3 nucleotides are TGTGCCAGCAGCCCCTCTGGCGGACTAGCGGGGCATGAGCAGTTCTTC.

In its sample, this clonotype was seen many times. The chain carries TRBV6-1 and TRBJ2-7; TRBD1 or TRBD2 may be the D gene (5 bases each). V lost 5 bases and J lost 5, with 19 bases in between. In germline, CDR1 is MNHNS, CDR2 SASEGT. CDR3 size: 15 residues. CDR3 nucleotide sequence: TGTGCCAGCAGTCGACAGAGAGGGGCCCTCAACGAGCAGTACTTC. This gives the protein CASSRQRGALNEQYF.

The chain employs TRBV20-1 and TRBJ2-7; D unresolved. The CDR3 length is 12 residues. The V gene lost 1 base and the J gene lost 0 bases, with 4 bases spanning the gap. Germline CDR1 DFQATT, CDR2 SNEGSKA (reference sequence). CDR3 nucleotide sequence: TGCAGTGCTAGAGCCACCTCCTACGAGCAGTACTTC. The encoded protein is CSARATSYEQYF.

The V call is TRBV4-1, the J call TRBJ2-7, with a weak D call TRBD2 (6 bases). This CDR3 is 15 amino acids long. Germline CDR1 is MGHRA and CDR2 is YSYEKL. Between the trimmed V and J ends, which lost 0 bases and 2 bases, there was a span of 11 bases. The CDR3 here is CASSQESGWAYEQYF. In nucleotides, the CDR3 is TGCGCCAGCAGCCAAGAGAGCGGGTGGGCCTACGAGCAGTACTTC.

This clonotype was seen repeatedly, ten times or more. J is TRBJ2-2 and V is TRBV20-1; D perhaps matches TRBD2 (6 bases). The V gene's germline CDR1 is DFQATT and CDR2 SNEGSKA (reference sequence). This CDR3 contains 14 residues. Trimming removed 7 bases from V and 4 bases from J, with 16 bases in between. CDR3 loop: CSVPLEGSTGELFF. The CDR3 DNA reads TGCAGTGTTCCCTTGGAGGGTAGCACCGGGGAGCTGTTTTTT.

In its sample, this clonotype was seen a few times. The chain combines TRBV9 with TRBJ2-7; TRBD2 agrees at 12 bases. Germline V gene lookup returns CDR1 SGDLS and CDR2 YYNGEE. CDR3 size: 15 residues. The trim removed 4 bases at V and 5 bases at J, leaving 7 bases unmatched. This CDR3 reads CASSRGLAGPDEQYF. The CDR3 nucleotides are TGTGCCAGCAGCCGAGGACTAGCGGGGCCCGACGAGCAGTACTTC.

This clonotype has only a few counts. The chain is built from TRBV24-1 and TRBJ2-1; TRBD1 agrees at 7 bases. In germline, CDR1 is KGHDR, CDR2 SFDVKD. The CDR3 has 15 residues. The J segment lost 5 bases and the V segment lost 0 bases, leaving 3 bases of the junction unmatched. The CDR3 DNA reads as TGTGCCACCAGTGATTTGGGACAGGCTGACAATGAGCAGTTCTTC. Protein sequence: CATSDLGQADNEQFF.

In its sample, this clonotype was seen a few times. V and J are TRBV20-1 and TRBJ2-7; maybe TRBD1 (5 bases). Germline CDR1 DFQATT, CDR2 SNEGSKA (reference sequence). The ends were cut back, 1 base at V and 0 bases at J, with 13 bases in the middle. The CDR3 has 15 residues. In DNA, the CDR3 is TGCAGTGCTAGAGTTTGGCGACAGAGCTCCTACGAGCAGTACTTC. This sequence encodes CSARVWRQSSYEQYF.

This sequence joins TRBV5-1 and TRBJ2-1, with TRBD2 matching 8 bases. CDR1 and CDR2 (germline): SGHRS, YFSETQ. The CDR3 contains 14 residues. V trimming: 5 bases; J trimming: 8 bases; junction bases outside the gene matches: 9. In nucleotides, the CDR3 is TGCGCCAGCAGGGGGACTAGTTCTTTCCATGAGCAGTTCTTC. Residues: CASRGTSSFHEQFF.

About this clonotype: At one boundary the junction diverges from the germline segment, which might be a read error. The chain recombines TRBV29-1 with TRBJ1-5, with TRBD1 as a possible D gene (5 bases). The germline V gene encodes CDR1 SQVTM and CDR2 ANQGSEA. There are 13 residues in the CDR3. In DNA, the CDR3 is TGCGGCGTTGAAGAAGGGGTGGGGCAGCCCCAGCATTTT. It codes for CGVEEGVGQPQHF.

The V gene is TRBV7-3, the J gene TRBJ2-7, with D possibly being TRBD1 (7 bases). Deletions cut 3 bases from V and 5 bases from J, with 14 bases between. The CDR3 consists of 14 residues. Looked up from germline, CDR1 is SGHTA and CDR2 is FQGTGA. CDR3 in amino acids: CASSLAGGTHEQYF. Here the CDR3 DNA reads TGTGCCAGCAGCTTGGCAGGGGGGACGCACGAGCAGTACTTC.

This chain links TRBV7-9 with TRBJ2-1, with D perhaps matching TRBD1 (6 bases). This CDR3 contains 14 residues. Trimming stripped 5 bases from V and 0 bases from J, with 8 bases between. The germline gives CDR1 SEHNR, CDR2 FQNEAQ (reference sequence). The CDR3 region has the DNA TGTGCCAGCAGCCCAGGGGTCTCCTACAATGAGCAGTTCTTC. Translated, it gives CASSPGVSYNEQFF.

This clonotype was seen more than once but under ten times. The chain employs TRBV5-1 and TRBJ2-3; D is ambiguous. The germline V gene has CDR1 SGHRS and CDR2 YFSETQ. CDR3 length equals 13 residues. V dropped 6 bases and J dropped 4 bases, with 12 bases sitting between them. For the CDR3, the DNA is TGCGCCAGCACCCAACCCCCCGCAGATACGCAGTATTTT. Protein sequence: CASTQPPADTQYF.

The chain uses TRBV2 and TRBJ2-2; 7 nucleotides agree with TRBD1. The CDR3 runs to 15 residues. V lost 7 bases to trimming and J lost 3 bases; unmatched junction nucleotides: 8. CDR1 SNHLY and CDR2 FYNNEI come from the germline V gene. For the CDR3, the DNA is TGTGCCAGCACTCCCCTTACAGGGGACACCGGGGAGCTGTTTTTT. Amino acid sequence: CASTPLTGDTGELFF.

This clonotype was counted between two and nine times. This CDR3 reads CAWRPVYGYTF. CDR3 sequence (DNA): TGTGCCTGGAGGCCCGTCTATGGCTACACCTTC. The chain is built from TRBV30 and TRBJ1-2; D is unresolved. CDR3 length: 11 amino acids. V was shortened by 3 bases and J by 4 bases, with 6 bases between the two germline ends. CDR1 and CDR2 (germline): GTSNPN, SVGIG (reference sequence).

The rearrangement uses TRBV6-1 and TRBJ1-1, with D perhaps matching TRBD1 (5 bases). Per the germline V gene, CDR1 is MNHNS and CDR2 is SASEGT. The V end lost 4 bases, the J end lost 3 bases, and 6 bases lay between the germline ends. The CDR3 has 12 residues. For the CDR3, the DNA is TGTGCCAGCAGTGCAGGGTACACTGAAGCTTTCTTT. It specifies CASSAGYTEAFF.